Listed below are T cell receptor beta chains from one sample, sequenced in a study of early T cells in non-severe SARS-CoV-2 infection. TCRdb fed the 5' RACE reads into MiXCR, producing one record per CDR3 protein. This repertoire shows some 36,000 distinct CDR3 sequences, approximately 6.1% found once; its top ten account for roughly 4.8%. The sequenced sample was whole blood. These receptors were obtained from an adult who was a healthcare worker with PCR-confirmed SARS-CoV-2 infection or an uninfected control (not recorded which). Each CDR3 is given with its conserved first and last residue. D genes are given only for firm matches. Clone size is given for some rows only: seen once, a few or many times, or a class if the clone is expanded.

v_gene: TRBV19; abundance: few; j_gene: TRBJ1-2; d_gene: NA; CDR3nt: TGTGCCAGTAGTAATAACCGGGACCCGCTCTATGGCTACACCTTC; CDR3aa: CASSNNRDPLYGYTF
v_gene: TRBV5-1; abundance: many; j_gene: TRBJ2-1; d_gene: NA; CDR3nt: TGCGCCAGCAGCTTGGCCGGGATTGATAATGAGCAGTTCTTC; CDR3aa: CASSLAGIDNEQFF
v_gene: TRBV6-5; abundance: many; j_gene: TRBJ2-1; d_gene: TRBD2; CDR3nt: TGTGCCAGCAGTCGACAGACTAGCGGGAGTCTCATTCGGATCAATGAGCAGTTCTTC; CDR3aa: CASSRQTSGSLIRINEQFF
v_gene: TRBV11-1; abundance: many; j_gene: TRBJ2-3; d_gene: TRBD2; CDR3nt: TGTGCCAGCAGCTTCAGAGCGGGAGGGGGCACAGATACGCAGTATTTT; CDR3aa: CASSFRAGGGTDTQYF
v_gene: TRBV19; abundance: many; j_gene: TRBJ2-1; d_gene: TRBD1; CDR3nt: TGTGCCAGTAGTTCCCGGGACAGGGGAAGCGGTGAGCAGTTCTTC; CDR3aa: CASSSRDRGSGEQFF
v_gene: TRBV30; abundance: many; j_gene: TRBJ1-2; d_gene: NA; CDR3nt: TGTGCCTGGACGGGCACCTACTATGGCTACACCTTC; CDR3aa: CAWTGTYYGYTF
v_gene: TRBV10-3; abundance: many; j_gene: TRBJ2-7; d_gene: NA; CDR3nt: TGTGCCATCATGACCGGGTCTAGCTCCTACGAGCAGTACTTC; CDR3aa: CAIMTGSSSYEQYF
v_gene: TRBV5-1; abundance: many; j_gene: TRBJ1-5; d_gene: NA; CDR3nt: TGCGCCAGCGCTCCCGGGGCACCTTCGGATCAGCCCCAGCATTTT; CDR3aa: CASAPGAPSDQPQHF
v_gene: TRBV7-3; abundance: many; j_gene: TRBJ2-7; d_gene: TRBD2; CDR3nt: TGTGCCAGCAGCTTAGATTCTACTAGCGGGATTTACGAGCAGTACTTC; CDR3aa: CASSLDSTSGIYEQYF
v_gene: TRBV6-1; abundance: many; j_gene: TRBJ2-7; d_gene: TRBD2; CDR3nt: TGTGCCAGCAGTGAATCCCTAGCGGGAGTGAGCGAGCAGTACTTC; CDR3aa: CASSESLAGVSEQYF
v_gene: TRBV5-1; abundance: NA; j_gene: TRBJ1-1; d_gene: NA; CDR3nt: TGCGCCAGCAGCCCCGTCAGGGTTGACACTGAAGCTTTCTTT; CDR3aa: CASSPVRVDTEAFF
v_gene: TRBV4-2; abundance: NA; j_gene: TRBJ2-5; d_gene: TRBD2; CDR3nt: TGTGCCAGCAGCCACCCACCCCTGGCCGGGACTAGCGGCCAAGAGACCCAGTACTTC; CDR3aa: CASSHPPLAGTSGQETQYF
v_gene: TRBV7-3; abundance: many; j_gene: TRBJ2-2; d_gene: TRBD2; CDR3nt: TGTGCCAGCAGCCCCTTCCCTAGCGGGAACCTTAACACCGGGGAGCTGTTTTTT; CDR3aa: CASSPFPSGNLNTGELFF
v_gene: TRBV19; abundance: many; j_gene: TRBJ1-1; d_gene: TRBD1; CDR3nt: TGTGCCAGTAGTCCTTGGACAGGGATGAACACTGAAGCTTTCTTT; CDR3aa: CASSPWTGMNTEAFF
v_gene: TRBV4-1; abundance: many; j_gene: TRBJ1-1; d_gene: NA; CDR3nt: TGCGCCAGCAGCCCGTCTGGGTTCAGCAACACTGAAGCTTTCTTT; CDR3aa: CASSPSGFSNTEAFF
v_gene: TRBV19; abundance: few; j_gene: TRBJ2-2; d_gene: NA; CDR3nt: TGTGCCAGTAGACCCCCGGGCGGGGAGCTGTTTTTT; CDR3aa: CASRPPGGELFF
v_gene: TRBV20-1; abundance: NA; j_gene: TRBJ2-2; d_gene: NA; CDR3nt: TGCAGTGCGATACAGGGTAATCGGAACACCGGGGAGCTGTTTTTT; CDR3aa: CSAIQGNRNTGELFF
v_gene: TRBV20-1; abundance: many; j_gene: TRBJ2-5; d_gene: TRBD2; CDR3nt: TGCAGTGCTCCCGGGACTAGCGAACAAGAGACCCAGTACTTC; CDR3aa: CSAPGTSEQETQYF
v_gene: TRBV6-5; abundance: many; j_gene: TRBJ2-7; d_gene: TRBD1; CDR3nt: TGTGCCAGCAACAGGGGGGATTTCCCCTCCTACGAGCAGTACTTC; CDR3aa: CASNRGDFPSYEQYF
v_gene: TRBV5-1; abundance: NA; j_gene: TRBJ2-7; d_gene: TRBD1; CDR3nt: TGCGCCAGCAGCCCGGGACAGGGCGCCTACGAGCAGTACTTC; CDR3aa: CASSPGQGAYEQYF
v_gene: TRBV5-1; abundance: few; j_gene: TRBJ1-4; d_gene: NA; CDR3nt: TGCGCCAGCAGCCCGTATGTCCCGGGGAATGAAAAACTGTTTTTT; CDR3aa: CASSPYVPGNEKLFF
v_gene: TRBV19; abundance: NA; j_gene: TRBJ2-3; d_gene: TRBD1; CDR3nt: TGTGCCAGTAGTCCCCTACCCGGGACAGGGACAGATACGCAGTATTTT; CDR3aa: CASSPLPGTGTDTQYF
v_gene: TRBV7-9; abundance: many; j_gene: TRBJ1-3; d_gene: NA; CDR3nt: TGTGCCAGCAGCCCCGGACGGACTGATGGAAACACCATATATTTT; CDR3aa: CASSPGRTDGNTIYF
v_gene: TRBV6-4; abundance: many; j_gene: TRBJ2-2; d_gene: NA; CDR3nt: TGTGCCAGCAGTGACTCCAGGGACACCGGGGAGCTGTTTTTT; CDR3aa: CASSDSRDTGELFF
v_gene: TRBV2; abundance: few; j_gene: TRBJ2-6; d_gene: TRBD1; CDR3nt: TGTGCCAGCAGTCAGACAGGGGCTGGGGCCAACGTCCTGACTTTC; CDR3aa: CASSQTGAGANVLTF
v_gene: TRBV30; abundance: many; j_gene: TRBJ2-7; d_gene: TRBD2; CDR3nt: TGTGCCTGGAGGGGAGGGATCTACGAGCAGTACTTC; CDR3aa: CAWRGGIYEQYF
v_gene: TRBV9; abundance: many; j_gene: TRBJ2-3; d_gene: NA; CDR3nt: TGTGCCAGCAGCGTAGGAGGGGATCACAAATCAGATACGCAGTATTTT; CDR3aa: CASSVGGDHKSDTQYF
v_gene: TRBV5-1; abundance: many; j_gene: TRBJ1-1; d_gene: NA; CDR3nt: TGCGCCAGCAGCTTACGGGGCCCGGTCACTGAAGCTTTCTTT; CDR3aa: CASSLRGPVTEAFF
v_gene: TRBV20-1; abundance: many; j_gene: TRBJ1-1; d_gene: NA; CDR3nt: TGCAGTGCTAGATCGGACACTGAAGCTTTCTTT; CDR3aa: CSARSDTEAFF
v_gene: TRBV20-1; abundance: many; j_gene: TRBJ2-3; d_gene: NA; CDR3nt: TGCAGTGCGGCGCACCGGGCGGGCACAGATACGCAGTATTTT; CDR3aa: CSAAHRAGTDTQYF
v_gene: TRBV19; abundance: many; j_gene: TRBJ2-7; d_gene: TRBD2; CDR3nt: TGTGCCAGTAGTCCTTCCGGGACTAGCGGGAGGGCCTCCATCTACGAGCAGTACTTC; CDR3aa: CASSPSGTSGRASIYEQYF